This T cell receptor beta chain was identified in a study of CD8 T cells in Susac syndrome. In blood CD8+ and CD4+ T cells, TCR beta underwent sequencing. The TEMRA cells underwent FACS enrichment, while the CD8+ and CD4+ T cells underwent negative isolation. V lost 0 bases and J 9 bases, leaving 15 bases between the germline ends. The V gene's germline CDR1 is SGHAT and CDR2 FQNNGV. This CDR3 comprises 15 residues. The sample holds one count of this clonotype. Reverse transcription of roughly 0.45 to 1 ug RNA used random hexamers. TCR beta CDR3 was amplified by immunoSEQ multiplex PCR. This amplification extended across 54 Vbeta and 13 Jbeta segments. TCRdb reanalysed the immunoSEQ multiplex PCR reads using MiXCR and keeps one entry per CDR3 protein. The top ten hold 0.11% to 0.15% of the sample, which has 110,000 or so distinct CDR3 sequences, around 90% seen once.

This clonotype originated in a human donor in good health. This chain connects TRBV11-2 to TRBJ1-5; D is unresolved. Source material: CD4+ T cells from PBMCs. The CDR3 DNA follows: TGTGCCAGCAGCTTAGATCTCGAGGCTTACCGGCCCCAGCATTTT. Its translation: CASSLDLEAYRPQHF.